The clone carrying this T cell receptor beta chain was recorded only once. Germline CDR1 and CDR2: SQVTM and ANQGSEA. This CDR3 has 15 residues. V lost 1 base and J 3 bases, leaving 15 bases between the germline ends. The data belong to a study of blood T cell repertoires in COVID-19. Sequencing was performed with immunoSEQ multiplex PCR; in TCRdb, only in-frame clones are kept and a portion is missing. The table includes about 170,000 clones, about 85% detected once. The chain links TRBV29-1 to TRBJ1-1; D is ambiguous. The clonotype comes from a man in his sixties who had recovered from COVID-19. Sequencing was performed on peripheral blood. CDR3 sequence reads: CSVEGRAAPYTEAFF. The DNA for the CDR3 is TGCAGCGTTGAAGGGAGGGCAGCCCCCTACACTGAAGCTTTCTTT.